This T cell receptor beta chain emerged from a study of blood T cell repertoires in COVID-19. Study at large: Samples of COVID-19 (acute and convalescent) were obtained from the United States, Italy and Spain. Sample material is recorded as cDNA or gDNA derived from T cells, B-cell-depleted T cells, or PBMCs.

In the study's own analysis: For nucleated cells, counts were estimated from reference gene primer amplification. Generated by immunoSEQ multiplex PCR, the TCRdb table keeps only in-frame clones and is missing some. V and J calls and clone size are as listed in that table; D and trimming were resolved from the DNA. Among around 300,000 clones, roughly nine tenths were seen once, and the ten largest hold approximately 2.2%. The V segment lost 4 bases and the J segment 0 bases; nucleotides outside the gene matches: 9. The CDR3 is 18 amino acids. The germline V gene encodes CDR1 LNHDA and CDR2 SQIVND (reference sequence).

The chain uses TRBV19 and TRBJ2-6; TRBD1 matches at 7 bases. Sequencing was done on a sample of peripheral blood. This receptor was identified in a man aged 50-60 years with acute or convalescent COVID-19. The CDR3 DNA reads as TGTGCCAGTAGTACCTACAGGGGCCCAAGCTCTGGGGCCAACGTCCTGACTTTC. Translation gives CASSTYRGPSSGANVLTF.